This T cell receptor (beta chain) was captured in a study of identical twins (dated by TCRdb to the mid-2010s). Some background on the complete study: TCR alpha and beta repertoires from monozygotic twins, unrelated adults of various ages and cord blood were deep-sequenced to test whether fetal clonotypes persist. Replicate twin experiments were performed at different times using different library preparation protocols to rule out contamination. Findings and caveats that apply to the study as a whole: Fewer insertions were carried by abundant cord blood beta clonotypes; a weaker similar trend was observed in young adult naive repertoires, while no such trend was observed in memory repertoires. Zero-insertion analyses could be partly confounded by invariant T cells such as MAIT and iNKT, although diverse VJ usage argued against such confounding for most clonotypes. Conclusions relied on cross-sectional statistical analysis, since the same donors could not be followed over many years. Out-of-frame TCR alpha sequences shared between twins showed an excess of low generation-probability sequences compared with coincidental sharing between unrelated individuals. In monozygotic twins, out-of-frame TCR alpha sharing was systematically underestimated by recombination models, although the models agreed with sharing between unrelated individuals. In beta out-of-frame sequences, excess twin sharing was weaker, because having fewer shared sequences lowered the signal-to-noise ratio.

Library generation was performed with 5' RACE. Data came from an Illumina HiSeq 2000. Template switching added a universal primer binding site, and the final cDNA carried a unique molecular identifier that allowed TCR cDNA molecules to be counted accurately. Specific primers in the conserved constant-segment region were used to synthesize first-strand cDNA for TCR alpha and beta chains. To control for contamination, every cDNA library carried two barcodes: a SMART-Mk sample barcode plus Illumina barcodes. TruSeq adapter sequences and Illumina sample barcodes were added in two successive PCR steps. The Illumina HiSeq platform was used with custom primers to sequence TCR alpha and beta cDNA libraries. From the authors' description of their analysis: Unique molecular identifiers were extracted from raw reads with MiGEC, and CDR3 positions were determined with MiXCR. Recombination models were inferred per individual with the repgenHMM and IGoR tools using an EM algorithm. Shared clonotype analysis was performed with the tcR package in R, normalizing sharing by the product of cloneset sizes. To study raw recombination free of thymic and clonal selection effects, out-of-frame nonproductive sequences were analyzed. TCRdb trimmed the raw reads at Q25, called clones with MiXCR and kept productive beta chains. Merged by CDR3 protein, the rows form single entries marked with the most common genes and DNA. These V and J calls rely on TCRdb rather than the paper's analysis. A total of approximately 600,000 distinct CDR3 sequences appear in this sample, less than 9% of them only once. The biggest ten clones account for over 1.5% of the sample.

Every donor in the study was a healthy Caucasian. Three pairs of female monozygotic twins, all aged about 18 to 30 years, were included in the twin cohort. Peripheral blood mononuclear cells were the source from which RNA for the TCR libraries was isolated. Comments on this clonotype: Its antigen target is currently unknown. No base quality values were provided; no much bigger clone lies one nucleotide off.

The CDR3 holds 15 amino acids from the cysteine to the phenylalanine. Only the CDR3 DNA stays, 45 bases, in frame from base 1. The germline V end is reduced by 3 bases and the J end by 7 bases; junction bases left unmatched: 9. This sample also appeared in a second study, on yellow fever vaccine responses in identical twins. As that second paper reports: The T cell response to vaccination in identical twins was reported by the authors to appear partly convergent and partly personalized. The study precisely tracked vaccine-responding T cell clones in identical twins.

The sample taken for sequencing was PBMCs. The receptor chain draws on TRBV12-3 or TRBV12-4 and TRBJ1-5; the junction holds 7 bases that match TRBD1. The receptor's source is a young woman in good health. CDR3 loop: CASSFTRQGGQPQHF. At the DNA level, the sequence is TGTGCCAGCAGTTTTACCCGACAGGGCGGCCAGCCCCAGCATTTT.